This TCR beta chain was captured by sequencing in a study of shared clonotypes between healthy human individuals. As for the study in general: Aged 18 to 49, the donors were two women and a few men. General study points: Shared clonotypes: 4.5% to 5% naive CD4, about 3.5% naive CD8, less than 2.5% memory CD4, 0.4% to 0.45% memory CD8.

V trimming: 8 bases; J trimming: 3 bases; junction bases outside the gene matches: 2. The CDR3 has 12 amino acids. Germline values: CDR1 SGHVS, CDR2 FNYEAQ. Over several immunoSEQ plates, each subset's genomic DNA was distributed in even portions. Only in-frame clones appear in the TCRdb table, and some are missing; sequencing was by immunoSEQ multiplex PCR. The sample has roughly 300,000 clones; around 70% are singletons. The CD4+ fraction was divided into a CD45RA+ naive subset and a CD45RA-negative memory subset. Regarding this clone: What it recognizes is unknown.

Source material: memory CD4+ T cells sorted from blood. The subset: CD45RA-negative fraction. J is TRBJ2-5 and V is TRBV7-6; 8 bases are shared with TRBD2. This clonotype was sampled from a man aged 25 to 40 in good health. CDR3 residues: CASGTREETQYF. The CDR3 DNA sequence: TGTGCCAGCGGGACTAGGGAAGAGACCCAGTACTTC.